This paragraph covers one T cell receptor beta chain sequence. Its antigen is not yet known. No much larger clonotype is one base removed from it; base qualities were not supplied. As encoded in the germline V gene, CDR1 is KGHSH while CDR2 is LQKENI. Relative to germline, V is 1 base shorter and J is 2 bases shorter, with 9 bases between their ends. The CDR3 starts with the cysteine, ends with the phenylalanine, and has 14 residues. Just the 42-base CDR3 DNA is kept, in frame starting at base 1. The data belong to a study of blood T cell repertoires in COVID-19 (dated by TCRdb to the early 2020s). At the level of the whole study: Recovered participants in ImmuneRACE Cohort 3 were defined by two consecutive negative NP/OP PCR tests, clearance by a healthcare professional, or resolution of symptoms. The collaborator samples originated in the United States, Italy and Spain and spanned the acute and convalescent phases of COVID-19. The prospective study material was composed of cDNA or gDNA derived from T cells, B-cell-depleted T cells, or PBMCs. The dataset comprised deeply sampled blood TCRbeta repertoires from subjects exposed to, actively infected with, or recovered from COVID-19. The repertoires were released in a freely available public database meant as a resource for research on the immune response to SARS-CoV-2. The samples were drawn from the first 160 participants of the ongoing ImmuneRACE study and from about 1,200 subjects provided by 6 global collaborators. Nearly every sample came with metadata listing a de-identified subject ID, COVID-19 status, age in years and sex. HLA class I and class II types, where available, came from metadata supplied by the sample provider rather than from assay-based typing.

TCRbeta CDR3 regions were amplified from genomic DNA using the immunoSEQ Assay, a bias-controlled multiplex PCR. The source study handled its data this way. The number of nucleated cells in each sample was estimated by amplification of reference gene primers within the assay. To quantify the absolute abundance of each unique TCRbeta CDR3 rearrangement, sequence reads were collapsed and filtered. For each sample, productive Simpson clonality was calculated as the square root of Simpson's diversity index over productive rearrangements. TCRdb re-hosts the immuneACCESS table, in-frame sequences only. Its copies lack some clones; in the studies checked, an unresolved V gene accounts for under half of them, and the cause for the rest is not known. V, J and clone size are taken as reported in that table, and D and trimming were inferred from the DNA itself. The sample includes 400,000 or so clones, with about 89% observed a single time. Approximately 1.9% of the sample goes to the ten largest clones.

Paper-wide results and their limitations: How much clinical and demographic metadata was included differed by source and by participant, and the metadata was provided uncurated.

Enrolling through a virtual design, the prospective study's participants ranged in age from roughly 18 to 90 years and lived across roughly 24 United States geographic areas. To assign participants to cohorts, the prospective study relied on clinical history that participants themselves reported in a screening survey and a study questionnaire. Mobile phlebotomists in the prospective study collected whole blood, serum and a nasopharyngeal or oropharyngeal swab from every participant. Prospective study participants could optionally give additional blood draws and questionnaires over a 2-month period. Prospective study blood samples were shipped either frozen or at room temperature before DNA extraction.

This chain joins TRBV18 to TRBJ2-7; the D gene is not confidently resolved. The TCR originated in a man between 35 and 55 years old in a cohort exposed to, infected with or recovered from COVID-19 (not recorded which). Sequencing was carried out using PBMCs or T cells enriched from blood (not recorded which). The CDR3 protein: CASSPQRSTYEQYF. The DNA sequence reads TGTGCCAGCTCACCACAGCGCTCCACCTACGAGCAGTACTTC. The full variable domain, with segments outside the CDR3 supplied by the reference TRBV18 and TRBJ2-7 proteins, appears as NAGVMQNPRHLVRRRGQEARLRCSPMKGHSHVYWYRQLPEEGLKFMVYLQKENIIDESGMPKERFSAEFPKEGPSILRIQQVVRGDSAAYFCASSPQRSTYEQYFGPGTRLTVT.